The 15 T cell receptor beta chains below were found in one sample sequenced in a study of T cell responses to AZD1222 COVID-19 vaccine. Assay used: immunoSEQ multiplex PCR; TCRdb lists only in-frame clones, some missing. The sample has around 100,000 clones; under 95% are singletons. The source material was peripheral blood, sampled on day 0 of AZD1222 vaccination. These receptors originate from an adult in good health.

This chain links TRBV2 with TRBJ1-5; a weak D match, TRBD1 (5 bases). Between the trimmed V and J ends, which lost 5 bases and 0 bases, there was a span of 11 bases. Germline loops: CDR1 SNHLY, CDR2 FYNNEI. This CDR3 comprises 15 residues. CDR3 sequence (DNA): TGTGCCAGCAGTTGGACACCCGGTAGCAATCAGCCCCAGCATTTT. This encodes CASSWTPGSNQPQHF.

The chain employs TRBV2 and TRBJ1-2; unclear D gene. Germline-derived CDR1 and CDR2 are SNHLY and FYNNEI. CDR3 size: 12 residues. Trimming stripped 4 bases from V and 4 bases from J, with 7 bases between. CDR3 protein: CASSVGPYGYTF. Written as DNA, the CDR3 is TGTGCCAGCAGTGTAGGACCCTATGGCTACACCTTC.

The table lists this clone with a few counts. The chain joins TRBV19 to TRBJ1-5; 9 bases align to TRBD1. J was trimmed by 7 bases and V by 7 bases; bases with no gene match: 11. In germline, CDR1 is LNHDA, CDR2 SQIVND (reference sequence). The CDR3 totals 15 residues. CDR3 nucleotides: TGTGCCAGTACCATGAGGGACAGGGCTTTGCAGCCCCAGCATTTT. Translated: CASTMRDRALQPQHF.

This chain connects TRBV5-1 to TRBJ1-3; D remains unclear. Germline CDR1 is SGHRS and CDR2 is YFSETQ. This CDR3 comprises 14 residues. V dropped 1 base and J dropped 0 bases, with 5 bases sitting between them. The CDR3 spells CASSLSVSGNTIYF. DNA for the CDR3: TGCGCCAGCAGCTTGTCGGTCTCTGGAAACACCATATATTTT.

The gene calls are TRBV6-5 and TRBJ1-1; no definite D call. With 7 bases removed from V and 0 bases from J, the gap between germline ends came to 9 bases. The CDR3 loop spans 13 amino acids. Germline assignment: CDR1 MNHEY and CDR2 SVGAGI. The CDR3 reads CASTLRLNTEAFF. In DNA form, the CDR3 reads TGTGCCAGCACCCTGCGGTTGAACACTGAAGCTTTCTTT.

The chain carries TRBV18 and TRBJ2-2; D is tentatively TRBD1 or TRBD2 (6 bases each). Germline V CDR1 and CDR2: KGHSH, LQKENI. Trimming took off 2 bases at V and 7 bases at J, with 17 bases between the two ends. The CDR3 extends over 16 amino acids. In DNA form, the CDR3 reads TGTGCCAGCTCACCAAACAGGGCGCGGGGTATCGGGGAGCTGTTTTTT. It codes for CASSPNRARGIGELFF.

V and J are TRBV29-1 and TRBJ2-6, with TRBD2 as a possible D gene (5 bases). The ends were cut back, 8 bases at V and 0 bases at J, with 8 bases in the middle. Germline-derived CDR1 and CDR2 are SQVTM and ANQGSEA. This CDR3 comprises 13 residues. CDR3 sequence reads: CSPGLSGANVLTF. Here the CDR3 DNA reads TGCAGCCCCGGACTCTCTGGGGCCAACGTCCTGACTTTC.

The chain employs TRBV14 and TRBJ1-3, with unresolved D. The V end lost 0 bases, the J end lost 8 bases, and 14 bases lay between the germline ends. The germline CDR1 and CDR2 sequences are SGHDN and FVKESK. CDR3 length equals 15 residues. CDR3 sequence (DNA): TGTGCCAGCAGCCAAGATATCTACGGGGAAGACACCATATATTTT. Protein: CASSQDIYGEDTIYF.

DNA for the CDR3: TGTGCCAGCAGCCCCCATGAGGAGTTCTCCTACGAGCAGTACTTC. Protein sequence: CASSPHEEFSYEQYF. The chain joins TRBV7-7 to TRBJ2-7, with no clear D. The CDR3 spans 15 residues. Germline CDR1 reads SSHAT; CDR2 reads FNYEAQ (reference sequence). The V gene lost 5 bases and the J gene lost 0 bases, with 14 bases spanning the gap.

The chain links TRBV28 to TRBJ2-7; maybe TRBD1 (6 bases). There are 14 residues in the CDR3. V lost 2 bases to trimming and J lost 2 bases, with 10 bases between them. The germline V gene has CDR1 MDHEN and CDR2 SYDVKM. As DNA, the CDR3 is TGTGCCAGCAGTTTAAACAGGGTCCCCTACGAGCAGTACTTC. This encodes CASSLNRVPYEQYF.

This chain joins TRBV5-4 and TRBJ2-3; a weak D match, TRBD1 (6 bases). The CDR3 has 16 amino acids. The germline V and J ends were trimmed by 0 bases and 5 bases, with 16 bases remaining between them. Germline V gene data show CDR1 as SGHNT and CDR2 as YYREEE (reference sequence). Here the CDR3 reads CASSLESHRVGDTQYF. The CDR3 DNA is TGTGCCAGCAGCTTGGAATCCCACAGGGTGGGAGATACGCAGTATTTT.

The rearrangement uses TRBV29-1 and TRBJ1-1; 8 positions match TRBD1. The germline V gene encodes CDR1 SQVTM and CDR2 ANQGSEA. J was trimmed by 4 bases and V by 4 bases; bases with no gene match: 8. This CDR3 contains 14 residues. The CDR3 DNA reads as TGCAGCGTTGCAGGGGGCCGGGAGAGCACTGAAGCTTTCTTT. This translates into CSVAGGRESTEAFF.

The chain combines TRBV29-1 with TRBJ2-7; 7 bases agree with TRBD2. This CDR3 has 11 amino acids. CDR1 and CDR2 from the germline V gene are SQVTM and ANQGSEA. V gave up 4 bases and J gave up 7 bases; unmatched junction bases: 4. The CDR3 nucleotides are TGCAGCGTTGTGGGGGGGAAGGAGCAGTACTTC. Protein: CSVVGGKEQYF.

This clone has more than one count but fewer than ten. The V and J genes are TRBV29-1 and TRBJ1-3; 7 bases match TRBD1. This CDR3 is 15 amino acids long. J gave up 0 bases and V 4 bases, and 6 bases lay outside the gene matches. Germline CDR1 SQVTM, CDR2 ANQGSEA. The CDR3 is CSVAETGASGNTIYF. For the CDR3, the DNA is TGCAGCGTTGCCGAAACAGGGGCCTCTGGAAACACCATATATTTT.

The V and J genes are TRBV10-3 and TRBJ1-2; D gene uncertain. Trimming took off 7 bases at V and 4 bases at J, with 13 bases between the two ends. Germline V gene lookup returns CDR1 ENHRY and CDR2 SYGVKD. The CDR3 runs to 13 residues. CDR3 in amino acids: CAITGTTGYGYTF. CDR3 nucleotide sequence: TGTGCCATCACAGGAACTACCGGCTATGGCTACACCTTC.